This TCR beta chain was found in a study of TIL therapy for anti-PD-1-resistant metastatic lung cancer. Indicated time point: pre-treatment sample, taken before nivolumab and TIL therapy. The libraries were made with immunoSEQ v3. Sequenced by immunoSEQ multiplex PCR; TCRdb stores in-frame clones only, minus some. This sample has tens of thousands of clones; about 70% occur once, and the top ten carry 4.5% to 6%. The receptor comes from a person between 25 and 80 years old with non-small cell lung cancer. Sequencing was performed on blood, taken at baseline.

The CDR3 DNA is TGTGCCAGCATCGAGGACAGTGACTCCTACAATGAGCAGTTCTTC. This codes for CASIEDSDSYNEQFF. This chain connects TRBV2 to TRBJ2-1; D is perhaps TRBD1 (6 bases). Per the germline V gene, CDR1 is SNHLY and CDR2 is FYNNEI. Trimming cost V 7 bases and J 0 bases, with 13 bases left between them. This CDR3 contains 15 residues.